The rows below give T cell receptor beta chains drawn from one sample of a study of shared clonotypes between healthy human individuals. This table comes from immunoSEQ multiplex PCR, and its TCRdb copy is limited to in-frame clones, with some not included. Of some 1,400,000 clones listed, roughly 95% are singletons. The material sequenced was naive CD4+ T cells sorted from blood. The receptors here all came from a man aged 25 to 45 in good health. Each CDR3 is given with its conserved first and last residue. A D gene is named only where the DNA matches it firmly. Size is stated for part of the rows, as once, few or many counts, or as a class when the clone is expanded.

CDR3: CASSRQLAGGYEQYF
DNA: TGTGCCAGCAGTCGTCAACTAGCGGGAGGTTACGAGCAGTACTTC
J: TRBJ2-7
V: TRBV27
D: TRBD2
size: .

CDR3: CASSPPAGTETQYF
DNA: TGTGCCAGCTCACCACCGGCGGGAACGGAGACCCAGTACTTC
J: TRBJ2-5
V: TRBV18
D: .
size: .

CDR3: CASSPDRASYEQYF
DNA: TGTGCCAGCTCACCGGACAGGGCCTCCTACGAGCAGTACTTC
J: TRBJ2-7
V: TRBV18
D: TRBD1
size: few

CDR3: CASSAGVSSNEQFF
DNA: TGTGCCAGCTCCGCCGGGGTTTCCTCTAATGAGCAGTTCTTC
J: TRBJ2-1
V: TRBV18
D: .
size: .

CDR3: CASTLGTASSYEQYF
DNA: TGTGCCAGCACTTTAGGGACTGCTAGCTCCTACGAGCAGTACTTC
J: TRBJ2-7
V: TRBV6-1
D: .
size: .

CDR3: CASSQAHGGAGANVLTF
DNA: TGCGCCAGCAGCCAAGCCCACGGGGGCGCTGGGGCCAACGTCCTGACTTTC
J: TRBJ2-6
V: TRBV4-3
D: .
size: .

CDR3: CASSTGTAPGTDTQYF
DNA: TGCGCCAGCAGCACGGGGACAGCACCGGGCACAGATACGCAGTATTTT
J: TRBJ2-3
V: TRBV5-1
D: TRBD1
size: .

CDR3: CASSPSGTGLEQYF
DNA: TGTGCCAGCAGCCCTTCCGGGACAGGGCTCGAGCAGTACTTC
J: TRBJ2-7
V: TRBV28
D: TRBD1
size: .

CDR3: CATSGTLNQPQHF
DNA: TGTGCCACCAGCGGGACACTGAATCAGCCCCAGCATTTT
J: TRBJ1-5
V: TRBV15
D: .
size: .

CDR3: CASTPSLAGGHFRYF
DNA: TGTGCCAGCACCCCTAGCCTAGCGGGAGGCCATTTCAGGTACTTC
J: TRBJ2-7
V: TRBV7-2
D: TRBD2
size: .

CDR3: CASSLDPSYNEQFF
DNA: TGTGCCAGCAGCTTAGACCCAAGTTACAATGAGCAGTTCTTC
J: TRBJ2-1
V: TRBV11-3
D: .
size: .

CDR3: CASSLRVGFNEKLFF
DNA: TGTGCCAGCAGCTTGCGTGTCGGCTTTAATGAAAAACTGTTTTTT
J: TRBJ1-4
V: TRBV5-6
D: .
size: .